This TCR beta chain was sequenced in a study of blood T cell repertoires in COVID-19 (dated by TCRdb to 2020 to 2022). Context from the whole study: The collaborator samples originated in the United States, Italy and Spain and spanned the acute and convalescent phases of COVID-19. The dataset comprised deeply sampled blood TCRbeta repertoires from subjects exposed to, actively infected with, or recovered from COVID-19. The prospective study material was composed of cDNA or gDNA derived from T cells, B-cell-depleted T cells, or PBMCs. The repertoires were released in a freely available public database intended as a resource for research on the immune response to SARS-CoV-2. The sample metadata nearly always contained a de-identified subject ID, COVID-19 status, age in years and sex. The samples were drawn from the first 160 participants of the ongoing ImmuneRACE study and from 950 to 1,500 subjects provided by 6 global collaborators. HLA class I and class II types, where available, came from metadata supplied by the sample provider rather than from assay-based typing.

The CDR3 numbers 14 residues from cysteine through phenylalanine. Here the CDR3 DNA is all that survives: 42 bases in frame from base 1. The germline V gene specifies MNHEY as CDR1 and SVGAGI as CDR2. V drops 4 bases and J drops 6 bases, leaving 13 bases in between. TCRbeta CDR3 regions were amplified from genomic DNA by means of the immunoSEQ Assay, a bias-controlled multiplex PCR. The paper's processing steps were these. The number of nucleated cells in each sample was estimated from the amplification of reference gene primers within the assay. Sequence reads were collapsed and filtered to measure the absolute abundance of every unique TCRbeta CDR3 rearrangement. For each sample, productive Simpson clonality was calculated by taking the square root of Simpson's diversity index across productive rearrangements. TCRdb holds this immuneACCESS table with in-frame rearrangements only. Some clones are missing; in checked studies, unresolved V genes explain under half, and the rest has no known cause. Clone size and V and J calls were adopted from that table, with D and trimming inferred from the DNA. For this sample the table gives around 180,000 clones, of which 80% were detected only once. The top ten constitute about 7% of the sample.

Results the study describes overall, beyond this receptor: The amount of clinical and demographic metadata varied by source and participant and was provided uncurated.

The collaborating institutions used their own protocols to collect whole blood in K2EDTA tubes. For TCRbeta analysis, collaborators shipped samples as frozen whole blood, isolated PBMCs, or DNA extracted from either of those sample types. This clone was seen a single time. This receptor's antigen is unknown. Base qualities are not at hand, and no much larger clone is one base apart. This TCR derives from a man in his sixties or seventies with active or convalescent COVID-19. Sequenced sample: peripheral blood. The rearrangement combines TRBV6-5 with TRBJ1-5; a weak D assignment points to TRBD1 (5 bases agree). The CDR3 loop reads CASSSSGRGQPQHF. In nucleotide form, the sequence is TGTGCCAGCAGTTCCTCCGGGAGGGGTCAGCCCCAGCATTTT.